The clone carrying this T cell receptor (beta chain) was counted only a few times. No antigen is known for it. The CDR3 has 14 amino acids. The V gene lost 1 base and the J gene lost 3 bases, with 9 bases spanning the gap. The sample comes from a study of regulatory T cells in long-lasting Graves disease. Investigators prepared the TCR beta libraries by applying iRepertoire HTBI primers and Arm-PCR of CDR3 regions. In TCRdb, the multiplex PCR reads were re-called with MiXCR into one record per CDR3 protein. There are 400,000 or so distinct CDR3 sequences in the sample; about a quarter occur only once, and over 25% lies in the top ten. Time point denoted: persistent/refractory GD, antithyroid drugs over 5 years with positive TRAb. PBMCs were the source of the RNA used for TCR sequencing. Peripheral blood, at nine milliliters, went into EDTA tubes. Study-wide results and limits: Only a small sample size was used, which may have cut accuracy. Favored gene segments in persistent disease were TRBV28, TRBJ1-2 and TRBJ2-5.

V usage is TRBV12-3 or TRBV12-4 and J usage is TRBJ1-1, with D unclear. The material sequenced was peripheral blood mononuclear cells (PBMCs), taken when the disease was refractory, from a patient treated with antithyroid drugs. This receptor was identified in a female donor with Graves disease. The CDR3 loop is CASSLGAAHTEAFF. Here the CDR3 DNA reads TGTGCCAGCAGTTTAGGGGCAGCCCACACTGAAGCTTTCTTT.